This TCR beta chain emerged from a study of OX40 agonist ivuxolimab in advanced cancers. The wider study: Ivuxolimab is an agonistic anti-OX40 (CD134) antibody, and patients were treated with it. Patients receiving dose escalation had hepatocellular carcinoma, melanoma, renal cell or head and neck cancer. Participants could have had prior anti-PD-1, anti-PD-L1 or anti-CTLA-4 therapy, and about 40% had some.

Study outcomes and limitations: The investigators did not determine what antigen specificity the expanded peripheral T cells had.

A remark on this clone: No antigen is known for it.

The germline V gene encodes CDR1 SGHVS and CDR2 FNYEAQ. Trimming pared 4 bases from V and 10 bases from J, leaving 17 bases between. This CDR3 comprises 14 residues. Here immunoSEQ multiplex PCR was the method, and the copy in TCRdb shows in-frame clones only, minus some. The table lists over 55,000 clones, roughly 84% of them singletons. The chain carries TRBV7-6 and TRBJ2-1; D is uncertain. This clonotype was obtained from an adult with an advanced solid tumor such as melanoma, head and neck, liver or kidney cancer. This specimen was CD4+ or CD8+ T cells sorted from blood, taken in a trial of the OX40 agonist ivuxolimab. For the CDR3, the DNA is TGTGCCAGCAGCTCCCTGCAGCGCGCATCCGAGCAGTTCTTC. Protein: CASSSLQRASEQFF.